These 2 T cell receptor beta chains came from one sample sequenced in a study of human T cells and chemical hapten exposure. One entry per CDR3 protein, called by TCRdb with MiXCR from the RACE reads. The sample carries some 94,000 distinct CDR3 sequences, 9.5% to 15% recorded once. Described time point: patch test 1, 2 weeks after DPC sensitization. The treatment was: therapeutic diphenylcyclopropenone sensitization with weekly scalp DPC. The specimen comprised whole blood, sampled in connection with sensitization to the hapten diphenylcyclopropenone (DPC). The receptor set was obtained from a woman between 40 and 55 years old with alopecia areata. Some clones in this sample may be carry-over from other donors' samples.

This clonotype was recorded at least ten times. The rearrangement uses TRBV2 and TRBJ2-7; 8 nucleotides align to TRBD1. Per the germline V gene, CDR1 is SNHLY and CDR2 is FYNNEI. The CDR3 contains 12 residues. The junction had 2 bases not matched to a gene; V was cut back by 8 bases and J by 2 bases. The CDR3 loop reads CASGQGPYEQYF. CDR3 bases: TGTGCCAGCGGACAGGGCCCCTACGAGCAGTACTTC.

This clonotype was seen a few times. The V and J genes are TRBV29-1 and TRBJ2-5; 10 nucleotides align to TRBD1. After removal of 7 bases from V and 7 bases from J, the junction contained 3 bases not matched to a gene. This CDR3 spans 11 amino acids. Looked up from germline, CDR1 is SQVTM and CDR2 is ANQGSEA. The CDR3 coding sequence is TGCAGCGGTGGACAGGGGGGGACCCAGTACTTC. Its translation is CSGGQGGTQYF.